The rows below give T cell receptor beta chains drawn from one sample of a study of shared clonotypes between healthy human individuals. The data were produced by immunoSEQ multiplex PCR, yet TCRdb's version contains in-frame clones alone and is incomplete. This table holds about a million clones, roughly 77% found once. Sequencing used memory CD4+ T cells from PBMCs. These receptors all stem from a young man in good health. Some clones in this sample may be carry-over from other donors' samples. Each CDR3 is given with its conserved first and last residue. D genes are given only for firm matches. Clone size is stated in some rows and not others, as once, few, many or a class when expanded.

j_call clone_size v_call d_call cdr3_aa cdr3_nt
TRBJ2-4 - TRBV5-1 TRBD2 CASSGAPGGGLKTIQYF TGCGCCAGCAGCGGGGCCCCTGGGGGAGGGTTAAAAACCATTCAGTACTTC
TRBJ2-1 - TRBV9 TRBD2 CASSVDSGSYNEQFF TGTGCCAGCAGCGTAGATAGCGGGAGCTACAATGAGCAGTTCTTC
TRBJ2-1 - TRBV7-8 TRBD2 CASTGLAGSQFF TGTGCCAGCACCGGACTAGCGGGAAGTCAGTTCTTC
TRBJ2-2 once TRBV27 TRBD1 CASSSPTTGYGTGELFF TGTGCCAGCAGTAGCCCCACGACAGGGTATGGGACCGGGGAGCTGTTTTTT
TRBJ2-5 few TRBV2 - CASTLEGQETQYF TGTGCCAGCACCCTCGAAGGGCAGGAGACCCAGTACTTC
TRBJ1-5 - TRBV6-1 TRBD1 CASKPQGQVDQPQHF TGTGCCAGCAAGCCTCAGGGACAGGTGGATCAGCCCCAGCATTTT
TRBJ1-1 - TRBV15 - CATSRGDPTAAFF TGTGCCACCAGCAGAGGGGACCCAACGGCAGCTTTCTTT
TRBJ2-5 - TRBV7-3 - CASSLHHQETQYF TGTGCCAGCAGCTTGCACCACCAAGAGACCCAGTACTTC
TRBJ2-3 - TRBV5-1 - CASSLDRADTQYF TGCGCCAGCAGCTTGGACAGGGCCGATACGCAGTATTTT
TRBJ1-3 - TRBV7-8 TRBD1 CASSPLPGTGGRGAGNTIYF TGTGCCAGCAGCCCGCTCCCCGGGACAGGGGGCAGAGGAGCTGGAAACACCATATATTTT
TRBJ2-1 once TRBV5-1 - CASSLAGRGSSYNEQFF TGCGCCAGCAGCTTGGCAGGACGAGGGAGCTCCTACAATGAGCAGTTCTTC
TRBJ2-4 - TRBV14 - CASSVGVAKNIQYF TGTGCCAGCAGCGTCGGGGTAGCCAAAAACATTCAGTACTTC
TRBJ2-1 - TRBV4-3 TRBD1 CASSGDRGNEQFF TGCGCCAGCAGCGGGGACAGGGGCAATGAGCAGTTCTTC
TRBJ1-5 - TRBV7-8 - CASSSNPGQELWEPQHF TGTGCCAGCAGCTCAAACCCGGGACAAGAATTGTGGGAGCCCCAGCATTTT
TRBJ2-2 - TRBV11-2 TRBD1 CASSRQGAFTGELFF TGTGCCAGCAGCCGGCAGGGGGCCTTCACCGGGGAGCTGTTTTTT
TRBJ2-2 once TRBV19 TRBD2 CASSILADHTGELFF TGTGCCAGTAGTATACTAGCGGACCACACCGGGGAGCTGTTTTTT
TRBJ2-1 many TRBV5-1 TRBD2 CASSLRLAGGPQQFF TGCGCCAGCAGCCTGAGACTAGCGGGAGGGCCTCAGCAGTTCTTC
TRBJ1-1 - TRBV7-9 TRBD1 CASSLLPGGGTEAFF TGTGCCAGCAGCTTGCTCCCAGGGGGGGGCACTGAAGCTTTCTTT
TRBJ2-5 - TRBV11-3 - CASSLGMNWQETQYF TGTGCCAGCAGCTTAGGAATGAATTGGCAAGAGACCCAGTACTTC
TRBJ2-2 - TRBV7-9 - CASSLASRVSGELFF TGTGCCAGCAGCTTAGCCTCCAGGGTATCCGGGGAGCTGTTTTTT
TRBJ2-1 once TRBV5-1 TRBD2 CASSLEAGGPSYNEQFF TGCGCCAGCAGCTTGGAGGCGGGGGGCCCCTCCTACAATGAGCAGTTCTTC
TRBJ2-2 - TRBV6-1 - CASSAQGGDTGELFF TGTGCCAGCAGTGCGCAGGGGGGGGACACCGGGGAGCTGTTTTTT
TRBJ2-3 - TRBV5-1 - CASSFGASPGSGTQYF TGCGCCAGCAGCTTCGGGGCTAGCCCAGGGAGCGGAACGCAGTATTTT
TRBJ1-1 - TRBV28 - CASSFREKDEAFF TGTGCCAGCAGTTTTAGGGAAAAAGACGAAGCTTTCTTT
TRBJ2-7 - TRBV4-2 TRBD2 CASSQNQAGGYYEQYF TGTGCCAGCAGCCAGAACCAAGCGGGAGGATACTACGAGCAGTACTTC
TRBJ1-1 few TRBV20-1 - CSALRGSEAFF TGCAGTGCCCTCAGGGGCTCTGAAGCTTTCTTT
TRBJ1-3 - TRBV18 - CASSPQGPPGNTIYF TGTGCCAGCTCACCACAGGGACCGCCGGGAAACACCATATATTTT
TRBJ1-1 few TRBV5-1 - CASSLEVAMNTEAFF TGCGCCAGCAGCTTGGAGGTAGCCATGAACACTGAAGCTTTCTTT
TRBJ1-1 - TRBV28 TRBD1 CASTQQGAPNTEAFF TGTGCCAGCACCCAACAGGGGGCGCCGAACACTGAAGCTTTCTTT
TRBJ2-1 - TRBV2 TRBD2 CASSGGLALGDEQFF TGTGCCAGCAGTGGTGGACTAGCTCTCGGAGATGAGCAGTTCTTC
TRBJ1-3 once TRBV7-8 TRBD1 CASSGDRPGNTIYF TGTGCCAGCAGCGGGGACAGACCTGGAAACACCATATATTTT
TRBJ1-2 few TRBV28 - CASSLGQTENYGYTF TGTGCCAGCAGTTTAGGCCAAACAGAAAACTATGGCTACACCTTC
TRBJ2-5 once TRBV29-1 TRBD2 CSAGSLAGDVGEQYF TGCAGCGCCGGATCCCTGGCGGGAGACGTCGGGGAGCAGTACTTC